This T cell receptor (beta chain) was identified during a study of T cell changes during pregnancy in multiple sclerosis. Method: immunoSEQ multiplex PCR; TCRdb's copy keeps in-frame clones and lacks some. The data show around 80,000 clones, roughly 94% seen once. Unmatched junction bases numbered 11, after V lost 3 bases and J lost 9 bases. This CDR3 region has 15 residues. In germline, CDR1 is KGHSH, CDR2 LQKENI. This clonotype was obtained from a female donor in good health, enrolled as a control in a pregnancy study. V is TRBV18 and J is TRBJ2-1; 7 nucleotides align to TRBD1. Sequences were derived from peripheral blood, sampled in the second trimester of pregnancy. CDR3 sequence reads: CASSPIGQGELEQFF. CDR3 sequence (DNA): TGTGCCAGCTCACCGATTGGGCAGGGGGAGCTTGAGCAGTTCTTC.